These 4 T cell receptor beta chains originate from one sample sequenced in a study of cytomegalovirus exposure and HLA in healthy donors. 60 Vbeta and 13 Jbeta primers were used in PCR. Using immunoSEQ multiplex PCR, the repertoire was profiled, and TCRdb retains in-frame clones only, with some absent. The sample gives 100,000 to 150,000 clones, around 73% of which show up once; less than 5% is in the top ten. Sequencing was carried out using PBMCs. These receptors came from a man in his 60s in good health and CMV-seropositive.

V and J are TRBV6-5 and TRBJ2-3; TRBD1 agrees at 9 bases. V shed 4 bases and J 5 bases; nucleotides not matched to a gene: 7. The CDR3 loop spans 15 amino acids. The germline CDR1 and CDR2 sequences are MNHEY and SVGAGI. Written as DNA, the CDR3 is TGTGCCAGCAGTTTTACAGGGGGCCCCGGAGATACGCAGTATTTT. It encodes CASSFTGGPGDTQYF.

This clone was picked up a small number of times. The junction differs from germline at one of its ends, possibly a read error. CDR3 in DNA: TGTGCTAGCAGCTTATATCTTCGGGATACGCAGTATTTT. This gives the protein CASSLYLRDTQYF. The rearrangement joins TRBV7-7 to TRBJ2-3, with D unresolved. The CDR3 extends over 13 amino acids. Germline V gene lookup returns CDR1 SSHAT and CDR2 FNYEAQ (reference sequence).

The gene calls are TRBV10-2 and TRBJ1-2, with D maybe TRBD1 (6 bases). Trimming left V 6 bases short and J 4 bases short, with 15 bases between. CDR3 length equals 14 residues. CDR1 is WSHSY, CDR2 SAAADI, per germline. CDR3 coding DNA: TGCGCCAGCAGACAGGGCCAGAGCGGCTATGGCTACACCTTC. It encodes CASRQGQSGYGYTF.

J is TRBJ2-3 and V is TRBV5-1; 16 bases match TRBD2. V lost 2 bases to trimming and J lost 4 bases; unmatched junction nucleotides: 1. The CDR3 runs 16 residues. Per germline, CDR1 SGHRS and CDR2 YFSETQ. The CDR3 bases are TGCGCCAGCAGCTTTGGGACTAGCGGGGGGGCAGATACGCAGTATTTT. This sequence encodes CASSFGTSGGADTQYF.